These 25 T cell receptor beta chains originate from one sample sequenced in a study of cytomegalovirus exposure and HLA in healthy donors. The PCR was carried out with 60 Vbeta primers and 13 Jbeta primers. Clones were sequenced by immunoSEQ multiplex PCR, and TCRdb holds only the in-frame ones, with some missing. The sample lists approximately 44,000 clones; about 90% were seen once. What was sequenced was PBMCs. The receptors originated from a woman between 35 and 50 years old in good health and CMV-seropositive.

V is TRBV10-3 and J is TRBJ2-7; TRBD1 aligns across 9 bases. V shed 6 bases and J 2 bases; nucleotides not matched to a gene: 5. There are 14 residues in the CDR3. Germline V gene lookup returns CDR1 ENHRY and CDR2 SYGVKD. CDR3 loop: CAIRRQGVTYEQYF. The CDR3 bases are TGTGCCATCAGGCGACAGGGGGTCACCTACGAGCAGTACTTC.

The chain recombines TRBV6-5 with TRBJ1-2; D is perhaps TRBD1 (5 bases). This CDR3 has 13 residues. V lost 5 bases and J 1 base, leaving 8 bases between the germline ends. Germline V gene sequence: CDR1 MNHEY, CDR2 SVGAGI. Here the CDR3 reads CASSMGGNYGYTF. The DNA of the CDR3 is TGTGCCAGCAGTATGGGGGGTAACTATGGCTACACCTTC.

The CDR3 loop is CASSLARRGGRNNEQFF. The CDR3 nucleotides read TGTGCCAGCAGCTTAGCCCGGCGGGGGGGCCGGAACAATGAGCAGTTCTTC. The gene calls are TRBV13 and TRBJ2-1; 9 nucleotides align to TRBD2. CDR1 is PRHDT and CDR2 is FYEKMQ in the germline V gene (reference sequence). The length of the CDR3 is 17 residues. V lost 1 base to trimming and J lost 5 bases; unmatched junction nucleotides: 9.

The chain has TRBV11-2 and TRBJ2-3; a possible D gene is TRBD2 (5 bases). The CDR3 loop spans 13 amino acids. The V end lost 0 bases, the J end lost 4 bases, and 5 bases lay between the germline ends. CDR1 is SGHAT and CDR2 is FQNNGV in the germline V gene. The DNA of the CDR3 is TGTGCCAGCAGCTTAGACGGGGCAGATACGCAGTATTTT. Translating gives CASSLDGADTQYF.

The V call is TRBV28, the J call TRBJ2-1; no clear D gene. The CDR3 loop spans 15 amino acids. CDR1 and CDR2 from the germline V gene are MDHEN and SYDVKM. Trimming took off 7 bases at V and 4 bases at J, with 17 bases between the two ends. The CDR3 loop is CASTLDQRYYNEQFF. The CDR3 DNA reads TGTGCCAGCACCCTCGACCAGAGGTATTACAATGAGCAGTTCTTC.

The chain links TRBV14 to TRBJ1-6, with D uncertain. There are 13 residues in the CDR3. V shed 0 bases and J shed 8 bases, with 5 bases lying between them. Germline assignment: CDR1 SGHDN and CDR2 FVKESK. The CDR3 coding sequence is TGTGCCAGCAGCCAAGACGCAGATTCACCCCTCCACTTT. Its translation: CASSQDADSPLHF.

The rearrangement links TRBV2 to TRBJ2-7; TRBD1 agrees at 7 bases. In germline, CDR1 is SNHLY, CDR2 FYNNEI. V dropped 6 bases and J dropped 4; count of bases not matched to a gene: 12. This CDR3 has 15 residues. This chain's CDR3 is CASSVGQATTYEQYF. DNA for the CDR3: TGTGCCAGCAGCGTCGGACAGGCTACAACGTACGAGCAGTACTTC.

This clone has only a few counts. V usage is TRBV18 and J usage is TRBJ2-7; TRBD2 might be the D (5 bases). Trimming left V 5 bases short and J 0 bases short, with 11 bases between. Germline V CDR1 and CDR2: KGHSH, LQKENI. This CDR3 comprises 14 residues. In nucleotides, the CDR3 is TGTGCCAGCTCAGACGGACTCAGCTCCTACGAGCAGTACTTC. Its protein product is CASSDGLSSYEQYF. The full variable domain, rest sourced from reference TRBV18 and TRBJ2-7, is NAGVMQNPRHLVRRRGQEARLRCSPMKGHSHVYWYRQLPEEGLKFMVYLQKENIIDESGMPKERFSAEFPKEGPSILRIQQVVRGDSAAYFCASSDGLSSYEQYFGPGTRLTVT.

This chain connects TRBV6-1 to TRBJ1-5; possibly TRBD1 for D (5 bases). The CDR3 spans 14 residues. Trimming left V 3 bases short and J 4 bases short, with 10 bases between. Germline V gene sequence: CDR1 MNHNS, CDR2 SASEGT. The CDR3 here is CASSERTQNQPQHF. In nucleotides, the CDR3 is TGTGCCAGCAGTGAGCGGACACAGAATCAGCCCCAGCATTTT.

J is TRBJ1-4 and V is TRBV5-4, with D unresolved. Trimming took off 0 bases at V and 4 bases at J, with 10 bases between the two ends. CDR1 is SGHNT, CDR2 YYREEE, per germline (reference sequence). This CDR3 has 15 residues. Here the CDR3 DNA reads TGTGCCAGCAGCTTGGGCCCCAGGAATAATGAAAAACTGTTTTTT. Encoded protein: CASSLGPRNNEKLFF.

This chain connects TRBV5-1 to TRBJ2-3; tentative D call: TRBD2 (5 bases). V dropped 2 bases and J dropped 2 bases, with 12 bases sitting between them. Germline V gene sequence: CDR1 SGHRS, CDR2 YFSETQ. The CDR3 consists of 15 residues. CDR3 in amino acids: CASSFIFGDTDTQYF. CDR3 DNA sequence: TGCGCCAGCAGCTTCATTTTCGGGGACACAGATACGCAGTATTTT.

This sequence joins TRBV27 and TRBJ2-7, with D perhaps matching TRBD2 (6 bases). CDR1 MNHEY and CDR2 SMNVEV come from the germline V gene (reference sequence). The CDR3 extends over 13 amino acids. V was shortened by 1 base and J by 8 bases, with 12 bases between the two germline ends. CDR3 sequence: CASSLWGEEKQYF. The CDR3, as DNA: TGTGCCAGCAGTTTATGGGGGGAAGAAAAGCAGTACTTC.

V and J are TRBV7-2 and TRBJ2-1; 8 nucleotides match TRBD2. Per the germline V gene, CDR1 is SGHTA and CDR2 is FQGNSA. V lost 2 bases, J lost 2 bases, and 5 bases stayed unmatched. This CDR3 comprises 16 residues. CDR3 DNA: TGTGCCAGCAGCTTACCCGGGACTAGTCCCTACAATGAGCAGTTCTTC. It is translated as CASSLPGTSPYNEQFF.

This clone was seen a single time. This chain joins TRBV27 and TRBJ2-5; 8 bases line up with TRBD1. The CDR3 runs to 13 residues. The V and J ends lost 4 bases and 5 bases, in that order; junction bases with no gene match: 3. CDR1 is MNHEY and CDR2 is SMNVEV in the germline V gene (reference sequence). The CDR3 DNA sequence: TGTGCCAGCAGTTCCAGGGACAGGGAGACCCAGTACTTC. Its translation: CASSSRDRETQYF.

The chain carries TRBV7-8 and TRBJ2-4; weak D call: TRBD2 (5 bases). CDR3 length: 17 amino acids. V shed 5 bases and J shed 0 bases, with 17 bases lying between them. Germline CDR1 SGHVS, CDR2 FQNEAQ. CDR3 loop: CASSGPGSQLAKNIQYF. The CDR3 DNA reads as TGTGCCAGCAGCGGACCGGGATCCCAACTAGCCAAAAACATTCAGTACTTC.

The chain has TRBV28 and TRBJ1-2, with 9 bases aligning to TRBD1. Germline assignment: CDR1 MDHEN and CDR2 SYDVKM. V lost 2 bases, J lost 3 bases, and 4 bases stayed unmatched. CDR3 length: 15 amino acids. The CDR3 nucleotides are TGTGCCAGCAGTTTAAGCGGGACAGGGTACTATGGCTACACCTTC. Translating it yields CASSLSGTGYYGYTF.

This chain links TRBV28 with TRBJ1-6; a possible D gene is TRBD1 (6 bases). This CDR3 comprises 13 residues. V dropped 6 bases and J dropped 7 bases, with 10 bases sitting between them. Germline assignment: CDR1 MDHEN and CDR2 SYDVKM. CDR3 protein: CASRLTGNSPLHF. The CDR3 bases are TGTGCCAGCAGATTGACAGGCAATTCACCCCTCCACTTT.

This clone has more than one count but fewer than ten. CDR3 DNA: TGTGCCAGTCGCGTTGGAGCTAACTATGGCTACACCTTC. It encodes CASRVGANYGYTF. J is TRBJ1-2 and V is TRBV6-1, with D hard to call. CDR3 length: 13 amino acids. V was cut by 9 bases and J by 0 bases, with 11 bases left in between. Looked up from germline, CDR1 is MNHNS and CDR2 is SASEGT.

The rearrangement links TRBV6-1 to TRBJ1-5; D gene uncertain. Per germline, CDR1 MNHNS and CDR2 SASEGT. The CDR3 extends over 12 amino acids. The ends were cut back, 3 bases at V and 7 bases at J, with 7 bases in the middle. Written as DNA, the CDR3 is TGTGCCAGCAGTGATCCCCTCCAGCCCCAGCATTTT. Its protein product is CASSDPLQPQHF.

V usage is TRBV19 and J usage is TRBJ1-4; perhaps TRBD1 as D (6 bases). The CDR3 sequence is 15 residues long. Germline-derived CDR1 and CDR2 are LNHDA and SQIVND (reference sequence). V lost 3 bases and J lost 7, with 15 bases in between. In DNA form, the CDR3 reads TGTGCCAGTAGTATCTCTGGGACACTCGTTGAAAAACTGTTTTTT. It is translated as CASSISGTLVEKLFF.

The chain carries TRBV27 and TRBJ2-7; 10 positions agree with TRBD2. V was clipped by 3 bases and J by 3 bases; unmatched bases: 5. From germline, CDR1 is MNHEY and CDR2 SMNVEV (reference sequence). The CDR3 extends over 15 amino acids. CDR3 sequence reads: CASSFVSGGIYEQYF. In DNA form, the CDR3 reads TGTGCCAGCAGTTTTGTTAGCGGGGGGATCTACGAGCAGTACTTC.

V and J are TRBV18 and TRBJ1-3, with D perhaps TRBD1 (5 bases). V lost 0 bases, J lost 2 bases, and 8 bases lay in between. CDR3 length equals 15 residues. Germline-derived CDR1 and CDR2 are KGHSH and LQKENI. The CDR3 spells CASSPPGGAGNTIYF. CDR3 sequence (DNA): TGTGCCAGCTCACCACCAGGAGGGGCTGGAAACACCATATATTTT.

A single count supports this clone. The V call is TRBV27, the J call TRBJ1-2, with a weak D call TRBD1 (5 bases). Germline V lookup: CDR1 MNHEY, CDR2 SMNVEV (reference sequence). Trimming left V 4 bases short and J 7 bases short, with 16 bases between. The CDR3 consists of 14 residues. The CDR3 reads CASSSRGTTSGYTF. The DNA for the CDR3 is TGTGCCAGCAGTTCACGCGGGACTACTTCTGGCTACACCTTC.

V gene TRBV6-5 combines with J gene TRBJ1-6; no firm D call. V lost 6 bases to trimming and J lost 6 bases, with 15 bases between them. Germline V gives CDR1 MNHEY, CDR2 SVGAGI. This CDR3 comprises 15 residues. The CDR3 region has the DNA TGTGCCAGCAGCTCGCATAGCGCAATTAATTCACCCCTCCACTTT. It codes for CASSSHSAINSPLHF.

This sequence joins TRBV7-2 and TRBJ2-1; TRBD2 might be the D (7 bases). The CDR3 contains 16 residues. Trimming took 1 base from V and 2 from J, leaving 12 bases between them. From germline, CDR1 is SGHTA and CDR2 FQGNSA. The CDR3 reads CASSLGGGRAYNEQFF. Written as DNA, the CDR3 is TGTGCCAGCAGCTTAGGCGGGGGCAGGGCCTACAATGAGCAGTTCTTC. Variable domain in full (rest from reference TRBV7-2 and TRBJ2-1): GAGVSQSPSNKVTEKGKDVELRCDPISGHTALYWYRQSLGQGLEFLIYFQGNSAPDKSGLPSDRFSAERTGGSVSTLTIQRTQQEDSAVYLCASSLGGGRAYNEQFFGPGTRLTVL.